This T cell receptor beta chain was recovered during a study of CD8 T cells in ankylosing spondylitis. With respect to this clonotype: The target antigen is unknown.

Findings and caveats of the study: The study looked at matched synovial fluid samples from ankylosing spondylitis patients. Disease-linked clones were reported to be significantly enriched there. In ankylosing spondylitis blood, a motif of roughly 8 highly homologous TCR beta variants appeared characteristic.

TCRdb redid the calling of the 5' RACE reads with MiXCR, one entry per CDR3 protein. Among 670,000 or so distinct CDR3 sequences listed, around 20% were seen once. The clonotype originates from a male donor with ankylosing spondylitis. Material: blood, either unsorted or a sorted T cell fraction (not recorded which).

The CDR3 DNA sequence: TGTGCCAGCAGTTTAAGCGGGTATGGTGAGCAGTTCTTC. This codes for CASSLSGYGEQFF. This sequence joins TRBV28 and TRBJ2-1; D perhaps matches TRBD2 (6 bases). The germline V gene has CDR1 MDHEN and CDR2 SYDVKM. This CDR3 contains 13 residues. Trimming left V 2 bases short and J 9 bases short, with 11 bases between.